The T cell receptor (beta chain) under discussion was sequenced for a study of regulatory T cells in long-lasting Graves disease. Deletions cut 3 bases from V and 0 bases from J, with 9 bases between. Germline loops: CDR1 DFQATT, CDR2 SNEGSKA (reference sequence). The CDR3 covers 14 residues. Regarding time point: newly diagnosed GD, antithyroid drugs for less than 3 months. Extracted RNA from PBMCs served as the source of the TCR library. For TCR beta, libraries came from iRepertoire HTBI primers and Arm-PCR of CDR3 regions. TCRdb ran MiXCR on the multiplex PCR reads and lists one entry per CDR3 protein. Of over 500,000 distinct CDR3 sequences listed, roughly 15% are singletons. These records were also assigned to another study, of T cells in Graves' hyperthyroidism and ophthalmopathy. That study reports: In patients aged 18 to 65, hyperthyroidism was newly diagnosed, with duration under 2 months. Those patients with uncontrolled infection, other autoimmune disease, pregnancy or lactation were excluded.

The specimen was peripheral blood mononuclear cells (PBMCs), collected at new diagnosis, from a patient treated with antithyroid drugs. This chain joins TRBV20-1 and TRBJ2-1; D is undetermined. The origin of this receptor is a woman aged 25 to 39 with Graves disease. CDR3 bases: TGCAGTGCTAGTGGCGTGACCTCCTACAATGAGCAGTTCTTC. Translation gives CSASGVTSYNEQFF.